The rows below give T cell receptor beta chains drawn from one sample of a study of radiotherapy plus CTLA-4 blockade in lung cancer. The data were produced by immunoSEQ multiplex PCR, yet TCRdb's version contains in-frame clones alone and is incomplete. This table has approximately 94,000 clones, roughly 80% appearing once. Sequenced here: peripheral blood, sampled from a patient treated with radiotherapy plus ipilimumab. Receptors originate from a human donor with non-small cell lung cancer that progressed on radiotherapy plus ipilimumab. Both conserved end residues are part of each CDR3. D genes are given only for firm matches. Rows may omit the clone size; those that give it use once, few, many or a size class.

>TRBV5-1|TRBJ2-1|-|-
TGCGCCAGCAGCTTGGAGGTAGCGGTCACTTTAAGCTCCTACAATGAGCAGTTCTTC
CASSLEVAVTLSSYNEQFF
>TRBV7-9|TRBJ1-2|-|-
TGTGCCAGCAGCGTGACAACGATTAACTATGGCTACACCTTC
CASSVTTINYGYTF
>TRBV6-5|TRBJ2-3|-|-
TGTGCCAGCAGTGTAGAGGGAGATACGCAGTATTTT
CASSVEGDTQYF
>TRBV12-5|TRBJ1-3|-|-
TGTGCTAGTGGTCGGGGCTCGGCCGTATTCTCTGGAAACACCATATATTTT
CASGRGSAVFSGNTIYF
>TRBV9|TRBJ1-3|-|TRBD1
TGTGCCAGCAGCCCGCGGACAGGGCACTCTGGAAACACCATATATTTT
CASSPRTGHSGNTIYF
>TRBV9|TRBJ2-5|-|-
TGTGCCAGCAGCGAAGGCGGGCACCAAGAGACCCAGTACTTC
CASSEGGHQETQYF
>TRBV5-1|TRBJ2-3|-|-
TGCGCCAGCAGCTCAAGGACAGAACGCACAGATACGCAGTATTTT
CASSSRTERTDTQYF
>TRBV27|TRBJ2-1|-|-
TGTGCCAGCAGTTTAAGTTTGGTAGCGGAATACAATGAGCAGTTCTTC
CASSLSLVAEYNEQFF
>TRBV30|TRBJ2-5|-|-
TGTGCCTGGGCTCGGGACACCCAAGAGACCCAGTACTTC
CAWARDTQETQYF
>TRBV27|TRBJ2-7|-|TRBD1
TGTGCCAGCAGTCTCCGGGACAGGGGCTACGAGCAGTACTTC
CASSLRDRGYEQYF
>TRBV5-1|TRBJ2-3|-|TRBD2
TGCGCCAGCACCCCGACTAGCGGGAGGAATACGCAGTATTTT
CASTPTSGRNTQYF
>TRBV5-1|TRBJ2-5|-|TRBD2
TGCGCCAGCAGCCCCCTAGCGGGAGGGCTTCAAGAGACCCAGTACTTC
CASSPLAGGLQETQYF
>TRBV9|TRBJ1-5|-|TRBD1
TGTGCCAGCAGCGTAGGGGACAGTTTGCCGCCCCAGCATTTT
CASSVGDSLPPQHF
>TRBV6-6|TRBJ2-2|-|TRBD1
TGTGCCAGCAGTTACTTCCCGGGACAGGGTAGTGGGGAGCTGTTTTTT
CASSYFPGQGSGELFF
>TRBV28|TRBJ1-5|-|-
TGTGCCAGCAAACGAAGACTAGACAATCAGCCCCAGCATTTT
CASKRRLDNQPQHF
>TRBV11-2|TRBJ1-4|-|-
TGTGCCAGCAGCTTAGCAGGGGTGCACGACGAAAAACTGTTTTTT
CASSLAGVHDEKLFF
>TRBV27|TRBJ1-1|few|-
TGTGCCAGCAGTTTAAGAGGGAACACTGAAGCTTTCTTT
CASSLRGNTEAFF
>TRBV7-8|TRBJ1-1|-|TRBD1
TGTGCCAGCAGCTACCGGGACAGCACTGAAGCTTTCTTT
CASSYRDSTEAFF
>TRBV28|TRBJ2-3|-|TRBD1
TGTGCCAGCAGTACAAATGGACAGGGGGGGAGAGATACGCAGTATTTT
CASSTNGQGGRDTQYF
>TRBV2|TRBJ1-2|-|TRBD1
TGTGCCACGAATTTGGACAGGGGGAACTATGGCTACACCTTC
CATNLDRGNYGYTF
>TRBV27|TRBJ2-3|-|-
TGTGCCAGCAGTTTGCTTGGCACAGATACGCAGTATTTT
CASSLLGTDTQYF
>TRBV20-1|TRBJ2-1|-|-
TGCAGTGCTACCGTCAATGAGCAGTTCTTC
CSATVNEQFF
>TRBV28|TRBJ2-5|-|TRBD2
TGTGCCAGCAGTTTAGGGGGGGTATGGGAGACCCAGTACTTC
CASSLGGVWETQYF
>TRBV5-1|TRBJ1-1|-|-
TGCGCCAGCAGCTTTCGTGGTGACAGGCGCGCGAACACTGAAGCTTTCTTT
CASSFRGDRRANTEAFF
>TRBV25-1|TRBJ2-3|-|-
TGTGCCAGCAGTGATAGGGGAGATACGCAGTATTTT
CASSDRGDTQYF
>TRBV19|TRBJ1-1|-|TRBD1
TGTGCCAGTAGTTGGGGCCGGGACAGGGGTGAAGCTTTCTTT
CASSWGRDRGEAFF